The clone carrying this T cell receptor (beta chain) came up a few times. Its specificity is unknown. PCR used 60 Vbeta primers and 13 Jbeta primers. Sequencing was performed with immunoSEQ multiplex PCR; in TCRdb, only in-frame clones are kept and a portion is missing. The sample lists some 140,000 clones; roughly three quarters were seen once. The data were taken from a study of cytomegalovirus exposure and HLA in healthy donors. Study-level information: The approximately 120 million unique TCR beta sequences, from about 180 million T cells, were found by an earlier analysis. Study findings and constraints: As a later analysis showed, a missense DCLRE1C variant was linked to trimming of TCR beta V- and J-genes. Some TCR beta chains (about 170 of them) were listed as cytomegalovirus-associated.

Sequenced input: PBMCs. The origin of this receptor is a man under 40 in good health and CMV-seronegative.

Here the CDR3 reads CASSLTSGSGQETQYF. CDR3 coding DNA: TGTGCCAGCAGCTTAACGTCGGGTAGCGGCCAAGAGACCCAGTACTTC. The chain carries TRBV7-3 and TRBJ2-5; D might be TRBD2 (6 bases). From germline, CDR1 is SGHTA and CDR2 FQGTGA. Trimming took 0 bases from V and 1 from J, leaving 12 bases between them. This CDR3 is 16 amino acids long.